This record looks at one TCR beta chain sequence and its context. This sample stems from a study of shared clonotypes between healthy human individuals. This CDR3 has 16 amino acids. Germline CDR1 is SGHRS and CDR2 is YFSETQ. Trimming stripped 4 bases from V and 1 base from J, with 14 bases between. Produced via immunoSEQ multiplex PCR; TCRdb's table is partial and in-frame only. The sample records around 2.3 million clones, around 95% being singletons. The clonotype comes from a man between 18 and 29 years old in good health. The material sequenced was naive CD4+ T cells sorted from blood. Subset noted: CD45RA+ positively selected. The genes are TRBV5-1 and TRBJ2-2, with D tentatively TRBD2 (5 bases). The CDR3 loop is CASSPEGRRNTGELFF. In DNA form, the CDR3 reads TGCGCCAGCAGCCCCGAGGGCCGGAGGAACACCGGGGAGCTGTTTTTT. Drawing the rest from reference TRBV5-1 and TRBJ2-2, the complete variable domain is KAGVTQTPRYLIKTRGQQVTLSCSPISGHRSVSWYQQTPGQGLQFLFEYFSETQRNKGNFPGRFSGRQFSNSRSEMNVSTLELGDSALYLCASSPEGRRNTGELFFGEGSRLTVL.